The rows below give T cell receptor beta chains drawn from one sample of a study of blood T cell repertoires in COVID-19. Only in-frame clones appear in the TCRdb table, and some are missing; sequencing was by immunoSEQ multiplex PCR. This sample has around 200,000 clones, with about 89% found just once. Sample: peripheral blood. The receptors come from a man in his 70s with acute or convalescent COVID-19. Both conserved end residues are part of each CDR3. D genes are given only for firm matches. Size is stated for part of the rows, as once, few or many counts, or as a class when the clone is expanded.

-	TRBV29-1	-	TRBJ1-4	TGCAGCGTTAGGCAGGGGAATGAAAAACTGTTTTTT	CSVRQGNEKLFF
-	TRBV4-2	TRBD2	TRBJ2-2	TGTGCCAGCAGCCTTAGCGGGTCACCACCCGGGGAGCTGTTTTTT	CASSLSGSPPGELFF
once	TRBV5-1	-	TRBJ1-2	TGCGCCAGCAGCTTGGGAGTCAGGGTCTGGAACTATGGCTACACCTTC	CASSLGVRVWNYGYTF
few	TRBV7-3	-	TRBJ2-2	TGTGCCAGCAGCTCGGGGCTCCCCTGGACAGACACCGGGGAGCTGTTTTTT	CASSSGLPWTDTGELFF
once	TRBV5-1	TRBD1	TRBJ1-4	TGCGCCAGCAGAGACAGGGGGCACGGGGAAAAACTGTTTTTT	CASRDRGHGEKLFF
-	TRBV7-2	-	TRBJ1-3	TGTGCCAGCAGCTTCGGACTTCCCCGCTCTGGAAACACCATATATTTT	CASSFGLPRSGNTIYF
-	TRBV2	-	TRBJ1-2	TGTGCCAGCAGTGAACTGGCAGGATCATATGGCTACACCTTC	CASSELAGSYGYTF
-	TRBV10-3	TRBD1	TRBJ2-2	TGTGCCATCAGTGAAACAACCGGGACAGCCAACACCGGGGAGCTGTTTTTT	CAISETTGTANTGELFF
once	TRBV9	TRBD2	TRBJ2-1	TGTGCCAGCAGTCTTGGCGGGAGGGCGGGGAATGAGCAGTTCTTC	CASSLGGRAGNEQFF
-	TRBV18	TRBD2	TRBJ2-7	TGTGCCAGCTCACCGGCTAGCGGGGCCTACGAGCAGTACTTC	CASSPASGAYEQYF
-	TRBV7-2	TRBD2	TRBJ2-1	TGTGCCAGCAGCTTAGATGGAGAGAGCGGGGGTAATGAGCAGTTCTTC	CASSLDGESGGNEQFF
-	TRBV5-4	-	TRBJ1-6	TGTGCCAGCAGCCCGGACTCAGGCGGGGATTCACCCCTCCACTTT	CASSPDSGGDSPLHF
-	TRBV11-3	TRBD1	TRBJ2-5	TGTGCCAGCAGCCCGGACAGGGGGGAGACCCAGTACTTC	CASSPDRGETQYF
-	TRBV6-6	-	TRBJ2-7	TGTGCCAGCAGTTACGCTCTTCGGTCGCCCGAGCAGTACTTC	CASSYALRSPEQYF
once	TRBV2	TRBD1	TRBJ2-3	TGTGCCAGCAGTAATGATGCAGGGGGCACGCAGTATTTT	CASSNDAGGTQYF
-	TRBV28	-	TRBJ1-1	TGTGCCAGCAAGTTAGCCTCTAGGGGGACTGAAGCTTTCTTT	CASKLASRGTEAFF
-	TRBV9	-	TRBJ2-1	TGTGCCAGCAGCGTCGGCGGTCTGTCCTACAATGAGCAGTTCTTC	CASSVGGLSYNEQFF
-	TRBV29-1	-	TRBJ2-3	TGCAGCGTCTCTCCGGCTAGCGATACGCAGTATTTT	CSVSPASDTQYF
-	TRBV5-1	-	TRBJ1-1	TGCGCCAGCAGCTCAGACGGGGGAGTTGGCACTGAAGCTTTCTTT	CASSSDGGVGTEAFF
once	TRBV28	-	TRBJ2-6	TGTGCCAGCAGTTTATGGAGGGCTGGGGCCAACGTCCTGACTTTC	CASSLWRAGANVLTF
-	TRBV20-1	-	TRBJ2-4	TGCAGTGCTAGTTATGAGGGCAAAAACATTCAGTACTTC	CSASYEGKNIQYF
-	TRBV12-5	-	TRBJ2-1	TGTGCTAGTGGTTTGGCAACTAGCCCTTCGATCGGTGAGCAGTTCTTC	CASGLATSPSIGEQFF
-	TRBV12-3/TRBV12-4	-	TRBJ1-2	TGTGCCAGCAGCCCTACAGTCTATGGCTACACCTTC	CASSPTVYGYTF
-	TRBV20-1	TRBD1	TRBJ1-2	TGCAGTGCTAGTCACGGGACAGGGGCCTATGGCTACACCTTC	CSASHGTGAYGYTF
-	TRBV18	-	TRBJ1-3	TGTGCCAGCTCACCACCGGGGCCTGGAAACACCATATATTTT	CASSPPGPGNTIYF
-	TRBV30	TRBD2	TRBJ2-3	TGTGCCTGGAGTGCCGCCCGACTAGCTAGGGGCACAGATACGCAGTATTTT	CAWSAARLARGTDTQYF
-	TRBV6-1	-	TRBJ1-2	TGTGCCAGCAGTGAAGTGGAATTTGGGGCGGGAAACTATGGCTACACCTTC	CASSEVEFGAGNYGYTF
-	TRBV28	-	TRBJ1-5	TGTGCCAGCAGGACAACAGGGCGTCCTCAGCCCCAGCATTTT	CASRTTGRPQPQHF
once	TRBV6-5	TRBD2	TRBJ2-7	TGTGCCAGCAGCCTTAGCGGGGGAACCGAGCAGTACTTC	CASSLSGGTEQYF
-	TRBV7-9	TRBD1	TRBJ1-6	TGTGCCAGCAGCTTAAGACAGGGTAGCTCTAATTCACCCCTCCACTTT	CASSLRQGSSNSPLHF
-	TRBV30	TRBD1	TRBJ1-1	TGTGCTGGAGGTGTGGACAGGGGAGGGACTGAAGCTTTCTTT	CAGGVDRGGTEAFF
-	TRBV5-4	TRBD1	TRBJ2-1	TGTGCCAGCAGCGCCGGGACAGGGGACCACAATGAGCAGTTCTTC	CASSAGTGDHNEQFF
few	TRBV28	TRBD1	TRBJ1-2	TGTGCCAGCAGGTCCACAGGGGGCCCCTATGGCTACACCTTC	CASRSTGGPYGYTF
-	TRBV10-1	-	TRBJ1-5	TGCGCCAGCAGGGACAGTAGCAATCAGCCCCAGCATTTT	CASRDSSNQPQHF
-	TRBV28	-	TRBJ2-1	TGTGCCAGCAGTTTAGCGGGAATCTACAATGAGCAGTTCTTC	CASSLAGIYNEQFF
-	TRBV7-2	-	TRBJ1-1	TGTGCCAGCAGCTTAAGGCAGGGTGACACTGAAGCTTTCTTT	CASSLRQGDTEAFF
few	TRBV7-9	-	TRBJ2-7	TGTGCCAGCAGCTTAGCCGAACGAGGGTACGAGCAGTACTTC	CASSLAERGYEQYF
-	TRBV6-1	TRBD2	TRBJ2-5	TGTGCCAGCAGTGAATCATGGGAGGGGGAGACCCAGTACTTC	CASSESWEGETQYF
-	TRBV20-1	-	TRBJ2-3	TGCAGTGCTAGTAGGACAGACCACGGGGATACGCAGTATTTT	CSASRTDHGDTQYF
-	TRBV5-1	TRBD1	TRBJ2-2	TGCGCCAGCAGCTTAGGACAGGACTTCACCGGGGAGCTGTTTTTT	CASSLGQDFTGELFF
-	TRBV9	-	TRBJ1-6	TGTGCCAGCAGCGTAGTTGCGGGATATAATTCACCCCTCCACTTT	CASSVVAGYNSPLHF
-	TRBV2	-	TRBJ2-1	TGTGCCAGCTCCCCCAGTCTTACCTACAATGAGCAGTTCTTC	CASSPSLTYNEQFF